The 30 T cell receptor beta chains below all came from one sample that was sequenced in a study of patients and donors after allogeneic stem cell transplantation. TCRdb ran MiXCR on the RT-PCR reads and lists one entry per CDR3 protein. In the table there are some 960,000 distinct CDR3 sequences, roughly 18% of which are singletons. The source material was blood, either unsorted or a sorted T cell fraction (not recorded which). Every receptor here comes from a human donor who was either an allogeneic HSCT recipient or a stem cell or donor lymphocyte infusion donor (not recorded which). It is not recorded whose cells these are; they may come from a transplant donor.

This chain connects TRBV5-8 to TRBJ1-2, with TRBD1 as a possible D gene (6 bases). Trimming removed 5 bases at V and 0 bases at J, with 20 bases between. Germline CDR1 and CDR2: SGHTS and YDEGEE. The CDR3 contains 17 residues. The CDR3 nucleotides are TGTGCCAGCAGTTCCAGGACAGCCTGGGGCTCTAACTATGGCTACACCTTC. This gives the protein CASSSRTAWGSNYGYTF. The whole variable domain, filled in from reference TRBV5-8 and TRBJ1-2, reads EAGVTQSPTHLIKTRGQQATLRCSPISGHTSVYWYQQALGLGLQFLLWYDEGEERNRGNFPPRFSGRQFPNYSSELNVNALELEDSALYLCASSSRTAWGSNYGYTFGSGTRLTVV.

The V gene is TRBV5-4, the J gene TRBJ2-7, with D tentatively TRBD1 or TRBD2 (5 bases each). V was clipped by 3 bases and J by 5 bases, with 9 bases between them. The germline V gene encodes CDR1 SGHNT and CDR2 YYREEE (reference sequence). The CDR3 is made up of 12 amino acids. This CDR3 reads CASSWGIDEQYF. The CDR3 bases are TGTGCCAGCAGCTGGGGGATTGACGAGCAGTACTTC.

This clonotype was counted between two and nine times. The V call is TRBV14, the J call TRBJ2-1; no firm D call. Between the trimmed V and J ends, which lost 6 bases and 2 bases, there was a span of 20 bases. CDR3 length: 17 amino acids. CDR1 SGHDN and CDR2 FVKESK come from the germline V gene. CDR3 region: CASSPRLGLIPYNEQFF. The CDR3 bases are TGTGCCAGCAGTCCAAGATTAGGGTTAATCCCCTACAATGAGCAGTTCTTC. Drawing the rest from reference TRBV14 and TRBJ2-1, the complete variable domain is EAGVTQFPSHSVIEKGQTVTLRCDPISGHDNLYWYRRVMGKEIKFLLHFVKESKQDESGMPNNRFLAERTGGTYSTLKVQPAELEDSGVYFCASSPRLGLIPYNEQFFGPGTRLTVL.

This chain uses TRBV12-3 or TRBV12-4 with TRBJ1-4; D is uncertain. CDR3 length: 12 amino acids. Between the trimmed V and J ends, which lost 3 bases and 8 bases, there was a span of 7 bases. Here the CDR3 reads CASSFGVEKLFF. The DNA for the CDR3 is TGTGCCAGCAGTTTCGGCGTAGAAAAACTGTTTTTT.

V is TRBV30 and J is TRBJ1-1; 7 nucleotides match TRBD1. The germline V gene encodes CDR1 GTSNPN and CDR2 SVGIG (reference sequence). V was clipped by 1 base and J by 1 base; unmatched bases: 0. The CDR3 sequence is 13 residues long. Written as DNA, the CDR3 is TGTGCCTGGAGTGGACAGGGGAACACTGAAGCTTTCTTT. This gives the protein CAWSGQGNTEAFF. The whole variable domain, remainder taken from reference TRBV30 and TRBJ1-1, is SQTIHQWPATLVQPVGSPLSLECTVEGTSNPNLYWYRQAAGRGLQLLFYSVGIGQISSEVPQNLSASRPQDRQFILSSKKLLLSDSGFYLCAWSGQGNTEAFFGQGTRLTVV.

The chain is built from TRBV27 and TRBJ2-1, with 10 bases that match TRBD2. CDR1 is MNHEY and CDR2 is SMNVEV in the germline V gene (reference sequence). Trimming took 4 bases from V and 4 from J; bases not matched to a gene: 4. The CDR3 length is 15 residues. CDR3 loop: CASSSSAGGYNEQFF. CDR3 bases: TGTGCCAGCAGTTCGTCAGCGGGAGGGTACAATGAGCAGTTCTTC.

The chain combines TRBV6-5 with TRBJ2-1; D remains ambiguous. The germline V and J ends were trimmed by 2 bases and 4 bases, with 12 bases remaining between them. Per germline, CDR1 MNHEY and CDR2 SVGAGI. This CDR3 has 15 amino acids. CDR3 residues: CASSYRGVGYNEQFF. The CDR3 coding sequence is TGTGCCAGCAGTTACAGAGGAGTGGGATACAATGAGCAGTTCTTC.

This clonotype has a handful of counts. V usage is TRBV20-1 and J usage is TRBJ2-4, with D possibly TRBD2 on 6 matching bases. The CDR3 length is 15 residues. Trimming pared 4 bases from V and 0 bases from J, leaving 13 bases between. CDR1 is DFQATT and CDR2 is SNEGSKA in the germline V gene (reference sequence). The CDR3 nucleotides are TGCAGTGCTAAAGCCTGGCGGGAAGCCAAAAACATTCAGTACTTC. Translation gives CSAKAWREAKNIQYF.

This clonotype was counted between two and nine times. The V gene is TRBV15, the J gene TRBJ2-7; 11 nucleotides agree with TRBD2. The CDR3 spans 14 residues. Trimming cost V 8 bases and J 2 bases; bases outside gene matches: 5. Germline V gives CDR1 LNHNV, CDR2 YYDKDF (reference sequence). In DNA form, the CDR3 reads TGTGCCACCTCGAGACTAGCGGGAACCTACGAGCAGTACTTC. Translation gives CATSRLAGTYEQYF.

The sample holds a few counts of this clonotype. The J gene is TRBJ2-3, the V gene TRBV5-1, with 9 positions matching TRBD2. Trimming removed 4 bases from V and 1 base from J; junction bases left unmatched: 7. Germline values: CDR1 SGHRS, CDR2 YFSETQ. The CDR3 loop spans 16 amino acids. For the CDR3, the DNA is TGCGCCAGCAGCGCTACGAGACTAGCGGGCACAGATACGCAGTATTTT. Translation: CASSATRLAGTDTQYF.

The rearrangement links TRBV24-1 to TRBJ1-2; no clear D. The CDR3 length is 14 residues. The V end lost 4 bases, the J end lost 7 bases, and 15 bases lay between the germline ends. CDR1 is KGHDR and CDR2 is SFDVKD in the germline V gene. The CDR3: CATSDPDIRRGYTF. The CDR3 DNA follows: TGTGCCACCAGTGACCCAGACATCAGACGTGGCTACACCTTC.

In its sample, this clonotype was seen a few times. The chain joins TRBV11-2 to TRBJ1-2; TRBD1 is a possible D gene (6 bases). The CDR3 runs 13 residues. V lost 7 bases, J lost 4 bases, and 13 bases lay in between. CDR1 is SGHAT and CDR2 is FQNNGV in the germline V gene. The CDR3 sequence: CASTPDRFYGYTF. The CDR3 DNA reads as TGTGCCAGCACCCCGGACAGATTCTATGGCTACACCTTC.

The sample holds a few counts of this clonotype. The chain recombines TRBV7-8 with TRBJ1-2; TRBD1 agrees at 7 bases. CDR3 length: 13 residues. The germline V gene has CDR1 SGHVS and CDR2 FQNEAQ. J gave up 7 bases and V 5 bases, and 7 bases lay outside the gene matches. This CDR3 is CASSAGTVGGYTF. For the CDR3, the DNA is TGTGCCAGCAGCGCCGGGACAGTTGGTGGCTACACCTTC.

The chain is built from TRBV3-1 and TRBJ1-2; D unclear. There are 16 residues in the CDR3. V lost 0 bases, J lost 3 bases, and 14 bases lay in between. The germline CDR1 and CDR2 sequences are LGHDT and YNNKEL (reference sequence). In DNA form, the CDR3 reads TGTGCCAGCAGCCAAGATCTAGTGGGCGGATACTATGGCTACACCTTC. This sequence encodes CASSQDLVGGYYGYTF.

The rearrangement uses TRBV7-9 and TRBJ2-5, with a weak D call TRBD2 (5 bases). The ends were cut back, 4 bases at V and 5 bases at J, with 14 bases in the middle. CDR3 size: 14 residues. Germline lookup yields CDR1 SEHNR and CDR2 FQNEAQ (reference sequence). The CDR3: CASSSAGSGETQYF. The CDR3, as DNA: TGTGCCAGCAGCTCGGCGGGCTCCGGGGAGACCCAGTACTTC.

This clonotype was seen only a few times. V is TRBV4-1 and J is TRBJ2-3; 9 nucleotides agree with TRBD2. With 2 bases clipped from V and 4 bases from J, the junction kept 7 bases outside the gene matches. Germline assignment: CDR1 MGHRA and CDR2 YSYEKL. The length of the CDR3 is 16 residues. CDR3 coding DNA: TGCGCCAGCAGCCAAATTAGCGGGAGTATGGCAGATACGCAGTATTTT. It specifies CASSQISGSMADTQYF.

The chain couples TRBV20-1 to TRBJ2-5; D could derive from TRBD1 or TRBD2 (5 bases each). The germline gives CDR1 DFQATT, CDR2 SNEGSKA (reference sequence). The ends were cut back, 2 bases at V and 1 base at J, with 11 bases in the middle. The CDR3 has 14 amino acids. The CDR3 loop reads CSARSPGTQETQYF. In DNA form, the CDR3 reads TGCAGTGCTAGATCCCCTGGGACCCAAGAGACCCAGTACTTC.

The chain links TRBV4-2 to TRBJ2-5, with TRBD1 as a possible D gene (5 bases). Per germline, CDR1 LGHNA and CDR2 YNFKEQ. The CDR3 consists of 14 residues. V lost 6 bases and J lost 2, with 13 bases in between. This chain's CDR3 is CASRPDSHQETQYF. The CDR3 coding sequence is TGTGCCAGCAGGCCTGACAGTCATCAAGAGACCCAGTACTTC.

This clonotype was seen at least ten times. This chain joins TRBV7-9 and TRBJ1-1; D remains ambiguous. The CDR3 runs to 15 residues. Germline lookup yields CDR1 SEHNR and CDR2 FQNEAQ (reference sequence). V was shortened by 3 bases and J by 0 bases, with 11 bases between the two germline ends. The CDR3 region has the DNA TGTGCCAGCAGCTTGCAGCGGATTTTGAACACTGAAGCTTTCTTT. It is translated as CASSLQRILNTEAFF.

The J gene is TRBJ1-2, the V gene TRBV12-3 or TRBV12-4; a weak D match, TRBD1 (5 bases). The CDR3 sequence is 18 residues long. With 5 bases removed from V and 3 bases from J, the gap between germline ends came to 25 bases. The CDR3 nucleotides are TGTGCCAGCAGTGACATCTCCGGTGGGTCAGGGACTGACTATGGCTACACCTTC. It codes for CASSDISGGSGTDYGYTF.

The V gene is TRBV7-3, the J gene TRBJ1-4, with 9 bases aligning to TRBD1. CDR1 and CDR2 (germline): SGHTA, FQGTGA. V shed 5 bases, J shed 7 bases, and the junction held 8 bases outside the gene matches. The CDR3 runs 15 residues. The CDR3: CASSRNRGQGEKLFF. The CDR3 nucleotides are TGTGCCAGCAGCCGCAACAGGGGACAGGGTGAAAAACTGTTTTTT.

Only a few counts were recorded for this clonotype. This chain joins TRBV15 and TRBJ2-3; 7 bases are shared with TRBD2. Trimming removed 5 bases from V and 7 bases from J; junction bases left unmatched: 18. CDR3 length: 17 amino acids. Germline loops: CDR1 LNHNV, CDR2 YYDKDF (reference sequence). The CDR3 sequence is CATSPRGGLPDPYTQYF. In nucleotides, the CDR3 is TGTGCCACCAGCCCCCGTGGGGGACTACCAGACCCTTATACGCAGTATTTT.

The J gene is TRBJ2-3, the V gene TRBV4-3; D is uncertain. Looked up from germline, CDR1 is LGHNA and CDR2 is YSLEER. Trimming shortened V by 2 bases and J by 2 bases, and 14 bases separated the two germline ends. This CDR3 has 16 residues. The CDR3 loop reads CASSQNVKGPTDTQYF. In DNA form, the CDR3 reads TGCGCCAGCAGCCAAAATGTCAAAGGACCCACAGATACGCAGTATTTT.

The CDR3 is CASSFLGDTPLHF. DNA for the CDR3: TGTGCCAGCAGTTTCCTCGGGGACACACCCCTCCACTTT. The gene calls are TRBV12-3 or TRBV12-4 and TRBJ1-6; the D gene is possibly TRBD1 (6 bases). Trimming left V 3 bases short and J 11 bases short, with 11 bases between. This CDR3 contains 13 residues.

This clonotype was seen a handful of times. The rearrangement joins TRBV5-6 to TRBJ2-1; 10 positions match TRBD1. This CDR3 is 16 amino acids long. The ends lost 3 bases at V and 8 bases at J; junction bases unmatched: 11. CDR1 and CDR2 (germline): SGHDT, YYEEEE. CDR3 protein: CASSWRGTGVSDEQFF. The DNA for the CDR3 is TGTGCCAGCAGCTGGCGGGGGACAGGGGTAAGCGATGAGCAGTTCTTC.

The chain joins TRBV29-1 to TRBJ2-5; 7 bases align to TRBD2. This CDR3 comprises 13 residues. With V trimmed by 2 bases and J by 5 bases, 5 bases remained unmatched. Germline CDR1 reads SQVTM; CDR2 reads ANQGSEA. The DNA for the CDR3 is TGCAGCGTTGAACTGGGGGGGTTGGAGACCCAGTACTTC. Translated: CSVELGGLETQYF. The full variable domain, its missing parts supplied by reference TRBV29-1 and TRBJ2-5, is SAVISQKPSRDICQRGTSLTIQCQVDSQVTMMFWYRQQPGQSLTLIATANQGSEATYESGFVIDKFPISRPNLTFSTLTVSNMSPEDSSIYLCSVELGGLETQYFGPGTRLLVL.

In its sample, this clonotype was seen many times. The chain couples TRBV12-3 or TRBV12-4 to TRBJ2-2, with 11 nucleotides matching TRBD2. V trimming: 3 bases; J trimming: 6 bases; junction bases outside the gene matches: 3. This CDR3 region has 15 residues. The CDR3 DNA follows: TGTGCCAGCAGTTTCCTAGCGGGAGGCGCCGGGGAGCTGTTTTTT. Amino acid sequence: CASSFLAGGAGELFF.

V gene TRBV4-1 combines with J gene TRBJ1-5, with D perhaps matching TRBD1 (6 bases). Germline V CDR1 and CDR2: MGHRA, YSYEKL. The CDR3 has 15 amino acids. Trimming removed 1 base at V and 6 bases at J, with 13 bases between. The CDR3: CASSQVGGLSQPQHF. The CDR3 region has the DNA TGCGCCAGCAGCCAAGTAGGGGGTTTGAGTCAGCCCCAGCATTTT.

This chain connects TRBV29-1 to TRBJ1-2; 7 bases agree with TRBD1. With 6 bases clipped from V and 8 bases from J, the junction kept 6 bases outside the gene matches. The germline gives CDR1 SQVTM, CDR2 ANQGSEA. The CDR3 runs 11 residues. CDR3 protein: CSVDPRGGYTF. The CDR3 region has the DNA TGCAGCGTGGACCCCAGGGGGGGCTACACCTTC.

The chain carries TRBV7-2 and TRBJ2-2, with D hard to call. In germline, CDR1 is SGHTA, CDR2 FQGNSA. The CDR3 runs to 14 residues. Trimming removed 1 base from V and 3 bases from J, with 6 bases in between. Here the CDR3 DNA reads TGTGCCAGCAGCTTAGGGCCCTACACCGGGGAGCTGTTTTTT. Translating gives CASSLGPYTGELFF.